Included here is one TCR beta chain sequence, with context. Its specificity is not known. A library of TCRbeta sequences, prepared with unique molecular identifiers, was generated. TCRdb ran MiXCR on the PCR reads and lists one entry per CDR3 protein. The sample holds 60,000 to 100,000 distinct CDR3 sequences, less than 20% seen once. The germline V gene has CDR1 MNHEY and CDR2 SMNVEV (reference sequence). The V gene end was trimmed by 8 bases and the J gene end by 7 bases; junction bases not matched to a gene: 11. The CDR3 contains 15 residues. This sample was included in a study of T-cell reconstitution after alpha-beta-depleted transplantation in children. Study-wide points: At the one-year point after transplant, T-cell counts and TCRbeta diversity were found to come mostly from T cells that had been newly produced. The high TCRbeta diversity at day 60 in some patients came from surviving recipient T cells and thymic progenitors. Several hundred expanded graft clones reportedly were the source of alpha-beta T cells about two months after transplant.

The source is a male patient aged 2-9 years who had a stem cell transplant for acute lymphoblastic leukemia, so the T cells may come from the graft donor. Sequenced material: PBMCs, mostly from graft donor cells, taken 360 days after TCRalphabeta/CD19-depleted stem cell transplant. The chain combines TRBV27 with TRBJ2-5, with 12 bases lining up with TRBD1. The DNA for the CDR3 is TGTGCCAGCGGTACCGGGACAGGGGGCCGAAGGACCCAGTACTTC. This translates into CASGTGTGGRRTQYF.